What follows are 20 T cell receptor beta chains derived from one specimen sequenced in a study of cytomegalovirus exposure and HLA in healthy donors. The study ran its PCR with 60 Vbeta and 13 Jbeta primers. The repertoire was sequenced with immunoSEQ multiplex PCR; TCRdb's copy has only in-frame clones and lacks some. The repertoire has 150,000 to 200,000 clones, around 81% of them found once; the top ten carry 1.5% to 2%. Sequenced sample: PBMCs. The receptors stem from a young man in good health and CMV-seronegative.

Here the CDR3 DNA reads TGCAGCGTTGAACTACTGGGACTAGCGGTTTTCACAGATACGCAGTATTTT. Its protein is CSVELLGLAVFTDTQYF. The chain recombines TRBV29-1 with TRBJ2-3, with 11 positions matching TRBD2. The germline gives CDR1 SQVTM, CDR2 ANQGSEA. V dropped 2 bases and J dropped 2; count of bases not matched to a gene: 9. This CDR3 spans 17 amino acids.

V usage is TRBV29-1 and J usage is TRBJ2-7; D is undetermined. CDR3 size: 12 residues. V was shortened by 7 bases and J by 2 bases, with 12 bases between the two germline ends. From germline, CDR1 is SQVTM and CDR2 ANQGSEA. CDR3 residues: CSGLGPTYEQYF. The CDR3 DNA is TGCAGCGGACTTGGTCCCACCTACGAGCAGTACTTC.

Worth noting for this clone: The same CDR3 arises from other DNA sequences in this sample as well. The chain combines TRBV14 with TRBJ2-2, with D uncertain. Germline lookup yields CDR1 SGHDN and CDR2 FVKESK. This CDR3 contains 15 residues. Trimming removed 1 base at V and 8 bases at J, with 14 bases between. The CDR3 region has the DNA TGTGCCAGCAGCCAAGGCTCCCCAGTGCAGGGGGAGCTGTTTTTT. This codes for CASSQGSPVQGELFF.

The chain combines TRBV27 with TRBJ2-7; D remains ambiguous. The CDR3 is 14 residues long. Trimming stripped 0 bases from V and 4 bases from J, with 10 bases between. In germline, CDR1 is MNHEY, CDR2 SMNVEV (reference sequence). The CDR3, as DNA: TGTGCCAGCAGTTTATCCTCCTCCTATTACGAGCAGTACTTC. It codes for CASSLSSSYYEQYF.

This clone showed up just a few times. This sequence joins TRBV10-1 and TRBJ2-3; D is undetermined. CDR1 WNHNN and CDR2 SYGVQD come from the germline V gene (reference sequence). V lost 2 bases to trimming and J lost 0 bases, with 6 bases between them. The CDR3 spans 14 residues. This chain's CDR3 is CASSEKPSTDTQYF. In DNA form, the CDR3 reads TGCGCCAGCAGTGAGAAGCCCAGCACAGATACGCAGTATTTT.

This rearrangement joins TRBV6-6 to TRBJ1-5; the D gene is possibly TRBD1 (6 bases). The CDR3 consists of 12 residues. V lost 10 bases, J lost 3 bases, and 10 bases lay in between. The germline V gene has CDR1 MNHNY and CDR2 SVGAGI (reference sequence). CDR3 coding DNA: TGTGCCACGGGACAAGCCAATCAGCCCCAGCATTTT. Translated, it gives CATGQANQPQHF.

J is TRBJ2-7 and V is TRBV7-2; a weak D match, TRBD2 (6 bases). V was cut by 3 bases and J by 6 bases, with 21 bases left in between. The CDR3 consists of 16 residues. CDR1 SGHTA and CDR2 FQGNSA come from the germline V gene. Written as DNA, the CDR3 is TGTGCCAGCAGCTTCCCGGCGGGGCCCCTCGGGGTCGAGCAGTACTTC. It encodes CASSFPAGPLGVEQYF.

This clone was seen a single time. The gene calls are TRBV29-1 and TRBJ1-3; 7 bases agree with TRBD1. The V segment lost 7 bases and the J segment 3 bases; nucleotides outside the gene matches: 3. Germline CDR1 reads SQVTM; CDR2 reads ANQGSEA. This CDR3 contains 12 residues. The CDR3 loop is CSGQGDGNTIYF. CDR3 bases: TGCAGCGGACAGGGTGATGGAAACACCATATATTTT. The full variable domain, completed using reference TRBV29-1 and TRBJ1-3, is SAVISQKPSRDICQRGTSLTIQCQVDSQVTMMFWYRQQPGQSLTLIATANQGSEATYESGFVIDKFPISRPNLTFSTLTVSNMSPEDSSIYLCSGQGDGNTIYFGEGSWLTVV.

V usage is TRBV11-2 and J usage is TRBJ2-3; a weak D match, TRBD1 (5 bases). V lost 5 bases to trimming and J lost 0 bases, with 9 bases between them. Germline V gives CDR1 SGHAT, CDR2 FQNNGV. CDR3 length equals 14 residues. CDR3 amino acids: CASSRDRSTDTQYF. CDR3 DNA: TGTGCCAGCAGCCGTGACAGAAGCACAGATACGCAGTATTTT.

V is TRBV6-5 and J is TRBJ1-2; 7 bases fit TRBD1. The CDR3 sequence is 12 residues long. Germline CDR1 MNHEY, CDR2 SVGAGI. The CDR3 sequence: CAGDRPRYGYTF. DNA of the CDR3: TGTGCAGGGGACAGACCTCGCTATGGCTACACCTTC.

This clone has only a few counts. The CDR3 sequence is CASSEFRGTNEKLFF. DNA for the CDR3: TGTGCCAGCAGTGAATTCAGGGGCACTAATGAAAAACTGTTTTTT. The genes are TRBV6-1 and TRBJ1-4; D possibly corresponds to TRBD1 (6 bases). Trimming stripped 2 bases from V and 2 bases from J, with 9 bases between. The germline CDR1 and CDR2 sequences are MNHNS and SASEGT. This CDR3 is 15 amino acids long.

This clone was picked up a small number of times. The CDR3 reads CASSKDRGQTDTQYF. As DNA, the CDR3 is TGTGCCAGTAGTAAGGACAGGGGGCAAACAGATACGCAGTATTTT. This chain connects TRBV19 to TRBJ2-3; TRBD1 matches at 11 bases. J lost 3 bases, V lost 4 bases, and 3 bases had no gene match. Germline V gene data show CDR1 as LNHDA and CDR2 as SQIVND (reference sequence). The CDR3 covers 15 residues.

Here the CDR3 DNA reads TGTGCTAACAGCTTGGGGGGAGGCGTGAATGAAAAACTGTTTTTT. It encodes CANSLGGGVNEKLFF. The chain couples TRBV7-7 to TRBJ1-4, with D perhaps TRBD1 (5 bases). The germline gives CDR1 SSHAT, CDR2 FNYEAQ (reference sequence). There are 15 residues in the CDR3.

On this clone itself: The sample holds other DNA sequences that translate to the same CDR3. The chain joins TRBV5-1 to TRBJ1-1; D is ambiguous. This CDR3 comprises 13 residues. Germline V gene lookup returns CDR1 SGHRS and CDR2 YFSETQ. V gave up 0 bases and J gave up 5 bases, with 8 bases separating them. The CDR3: CASSLAGRTEAFF. Here the CDR3 DNA reads TGCGCCAGCAGCTTGGCAGGAAGGACTGAAGCTTTCTTT. Full variable domain (rest looked up from reference TRBV5-1 and TRBJ1-1): KAGVTQTPRYLIKTRGQQVTLSCSPISGHRSVSWYQQTPGQGLQFLFEYFSETQRNKGNFPGRFSGRQFSNSRSEMNVSTLELGDSALYLCASSLAGRTEAFFGQGTRLTVV.

A note on this clone: The junction departs from germline at one end; a sequencing error may be responsible. The chain carries TRBV4-3 and TRBJ2-5; D is possibly TRBD2 (5 bases). Germline V gene lookup returns CDR1 LGHNA and CDR2 YSLEER. The length of the CDR3 is 13 residues. CDR3 loop: CTSSKDPGETQYF. For the CDR3, the DNA is TGCACCAGCAGCAAAGACCCGGGGGAGACCCAGTACTTC.

This clone appeared a few times. J is TRBJ1-4 and V is TRBV9; TRBD1 agrees at 8 bases. After removal of 4 bases from V and 8 bases from J, the junction contained 7 bases not matched to a gene. CDR1 is SGDLS, CDR2 YYNGEE, per germline. CDR3 length equals 14 residues. CDR3 residues: CASSPRQGREKLFF. CDR3 nucleotides: TGTGCCAGCAGCCCGCGACAGGGGCGGGAAAAACTGTTTTTT.

There are a few counts of this clone. V and J are TRBV7-8 and TRBJ2-2; tentative D call: TRBD1 (6 bases). The CDR3 totals 17 residues. The V gene's germline CDR1 is SGHVS and CDR2 FQNEAQ. V was trimmed by 5 bases and J by 1 base, leaving 17 bases between them. The CDR3 nucleotides read TGTGCCAGCAGCCCTGAAGGACAGAATTTGAACACCGGGGAGCTGTTTTTT. This gives the protein CASSPEGQNLNTGELFF.

This rearrangement joins TRBV4-3 to TRBJ2-3, with 8 bases that match TRBD2. The CDR3 runs to 15 residues. J was trimmed by 7 bases and V by 0 bases; bases with no gene match: 6. CDR1 and CDR2 (germline): LGHNA, YSLEER. The DNA of the CDR3 is TGCGCCAGCAGCCAAGACGGGACTAGTCCTAATACGCAGTATTTT. Encoded protein: CASSQDGTSPNTQYF.

The chain links TRBV5-6 to TRBJ1-6; D perhaps matches TRBD1 (6 bases). V was shortened by 4 bases and J by 7 bases, with 12 bases between the two germline ends. Germline V gives CDR1 SGHDT, CDR2 YYEEEE. This CDR3 is 14 amino acids long. CDR3 amino acids: CASSPQGNNSPLHF. In DNA form, the CDR3 reads TGTGCCAGCAGCCCACAGGGAAACAATTCACCCCTCCACTTT.

V gene TRBV6-4 combines with J gene TRBJ2-6; a possible D gene is TRBD1 (5 bases). There are 16 residues in the CDR3. CDR1 and CDR2 from the germline V gene are MRHNA and SNTAGT. The V end lost 2 bases, the J end lost 0 bases, and 8 bases lay between the germline ends. CDR3 protein: CASSDTGYSGANVLTF. In DNA form, the CDR3 reads TGTGCCAGCAGTGACACAGGATACTCTGGGGCCAACGTCCTGACTTTC.